Listed below are T cell receptor beta chains from one sample, sequenced in a study of shared clonotypes between healthy human individuals. Profiled with immunoSEQ multiplex PCR; TCRdb holds only in-frame clones, not every one. Among about 1,900,000 clones, just under 95% were seen once, and the ten largest hold approximately 1.2%. Input material: naive CD8+ T cells sorted from blood. Receptor source: a man aged 18 to 29 in good health. Both conserved end residues are part of each CDR3. D genes are given only for firm matches. Rows may omit the clone size; those that give it use once, few, many or a size class.

J,D,V,size,CDR3,DNA
TRBJ2-2,TRBD2,TRBV2,NA,CASIASGLAGGKINTGELFF,TGTGCCAGCATTGCCTCCGGACTAGCGGGGGGGAAAATCAACACCGGGGAGCTGTTTTTT
TRBJ1-1,NA,TRBV28,NA,CASRPTDPTEAFF,TGTGCCAGCAGACCGACAGACCCCACTGAAGCTTTCTTT
TRBJ2-7,TRBD2,TRBV7-9,NA,CASSGDLAGDYEQYF,TGTGCCAGCAGCGGGGACCTAGCGGGAGACTACGAGCAGTACTTC
TRBJ2-1,TRBD2,TRBV7-2,NA,CASSAIGLAGAYNEQFF,TGTGCCAGCAGCGCAATCGGGCTAGCGGGGGCCTACAATGAGCAGTTCTTC
TRBJ2-1,NA,TRBV19,few,CASSPLEGLGYEQFF,TGTGCCAGTAGCCCCCTTGAGGGCCTTGGGTATGAGCAGTTCTTC
TRBJ2-7,TRBD1,TRBV27,NA,CASSPSTGAISYEQYF,TGTGCCAGCAGTCCTTCCACAGGGGCTATCTCCTACGAGCAGTACTTC
TRBJ2-7,TRBD1,TRBV13,NA,CASSLSPGGAGSYEQYF,TGTGCCAGCAGCTTAAGCCCAGGGGGCGCAGGTTCCTACGAGCAGTACTTC
TRBJ2-1,TRBD2,TRBV13,NA,CASTGLAENSYNEQFF,TGTGCCAGCACGGGACTAGCGGAGAACTCCTACAATGAGCAGTTCTTC
TRBJ2-2,TRBD2,TRBV7-9,once,CASGLAGVTPGELFF,TGTGCCAGCGGACTAGCGGGAGTAACCCCCGGGGAGCTGTTTTTT
TRBJ2-1,NA,TRBV7-9,NA,CASSLVLENEQFF,TGTGCCAGCAGCTTGGTTCTAGAAAATGAGCAGTTCTTC
TRBJ1-4,NA,TRBV28,NA,CASSPARVTREKLFF,TGTGCCAGCAGCCCGGCCAGGGTGACTCGCGAAAAACTGTTTTTT
TRBJ2-3,NA,TRBV19,NA,CASIGPSEDTQYF,TGTGCCAGTATCGGACCCAGTGAGGATACGCAGTATTTT
TRBJ2-2,NA,TRBV28,NA,CASSWFTTGELFF,TGTGCCAGCAGTTGGTTCACCACCGGGGAGCTGTTTTTT
TRBJ2-7,TRBD2,TRBV7-6,NA,CASSSPTSGGMDEQYF,TGTGCCAGCAGCTCGCCGACTAGCGGGGGGATGGACGAGCAGTACTTC
TRBJ2-1,NA,TRBV27,NA,CASSFSPGSGLYNEQFF,TGTGCCAGCAGTTTCTCCCCGGGTAGCGGACTCTACAATGAGCAGTTCTTC
TRBJ2-7,TRBD2,TRBV7-8,NA,CASSPRTSGFYEQYF,TGTGCCAGCAGCCCCCGGACTAGCGGGTTTTACGAGCAGTACTTC
TRBJ1-1,TRBD1,TRBV6-5,NA,CATFLDRVFLREAFF,TGTGCCACTTTCCTGGACAGGGTTTTTCTCAGGGAAGCTTTCTTT
TRBJ2-1,NA,TRBV19,NA,CASTYLGGNEQFF,TGTGCCAGTACTTACTTAGGGGGAAATGAGCAGTTCTTC
TRBJ2-2,TRBD2,TRBV29-1,NA,CSVRLAGPLNTGELFF,TGCAGCGTTCGGCTAGCGGGCCCCTTAAACACCGGGGAGCTGTTTTTT
TRBJ2-7,NA,TRBV5-6,NA,CASSLQVSYEQYF,TGTGCCAGCAGCTTGCAGGTGAGCTACGAGCAGTACTTC
TRBJ2-3,TRBD2,TRBV7-8,NA,CASSLVLGGTTDTQYF,TGTGCCAGCAGCTTAGTTTTGGGGGGGACCACAGATACGCAGTATTTT
TRBJ2-7,TRBD1,TRBV5-1,NA,CASSLGSLIRQGGFYEQYF,TGCGCCAGCAGCTTGGGATCTTTAATTCGACAGGGGGGGTTCTACGAGCAGTACTTC
TRBJ2-7,TRBD1,TRBV10-3,NA,CAITRDRGYEQYF,TGTGCCATCACTAGGGACAGAGGCTACGAGCAGTACTTC
TRBJ2-5,TRBD2,TRBV5-4,NA,CASSPSTSGETQYF,TGTGCCAGCAGCCCGAGTACTAGCGGAGAGACCCAGTACTTC
TRBJ2-5,NA,TRBV2,NA,CASMAVNQETQYF,TGTGCCAGCATGGCAGTCAATCAAGAGACCCAGTACTTC
TRBJ2-3,NA,TRBV5-1,NA,CASTPSGLSTDTQYF,TGCGCCAGCACCCCATCAGGACTAAGCACAGATACGCAGTATTTT
TRBJ2-7,NA,TRBV6-5,NA,CASSYEGTSYEQYF,TGTGCCAGCAGTTACGAGGGTACCTCCTACGAGCAGTACTTC
TRBJ2-7,NA,TRBV20-1,NA,CSLDSTYEQYF,TGCAGCCTGGACAGCACCTACGAGCAGTACTTC
TRBJ1-5,NA,TRBV7-6,NA,CASSLRRDQPQHF,TGTGCCAGCAGCTTACGCAGGGATCAGCCCCAGCATTTT
TRBJ2-1,TRBD2,TRBV15,NA,CATSRDWGGYNEQFF,TGTGCCACCAGCAGAGATTGGGGGGGCTACAATGAGCAGTTCTTC
TRBJ1-1,NA,TRBV7-9,NA,CASSRSLGGNTEAFF,TGTGCCAGCAGCCGATCACTAGGGGGGAACACTGAAGCTTTCTTT
TRBJ1-1,NA,TRBV5-6,NA,CASSLASGPNTEAFF,TGTGCCAGCAGCTTGGCTTCGGGGCCCAACACTGAAGCTTTCTTT
TRBJ2-5,TRBD2,TRBV4-2,NA,CASSQDLGGEETQYF,TGTGCCAGCAGCCAAGATCTCGGGGGGGAAGAGACCCAGTACTTC
TRBJ2-7,NA,TRBV6-6,NA,CASGGTYEQYF,TGTGCCAGCGGGGGGACCTACGAGCAGTACTTC
TRBJ2-7,TRBD1,TRBV6-5,NA,CASSPTGESYEQYF,TGTGCCAGCAGTCCTACAGGGGAATCCTACGAGCAGTACTTC
TRBJ1-1,TRBD1,TRBV9,NA,CASSVGGQAYDTEAFF,TGTGCCAGCAGCGTAGGTGGACAGGCATATGACACTGAAGCTTTCTTT
TRBJ2-2,TRBD2,TRBV7-9,NA,CATPSSGMTGELFF,TGTGCCACACCTTCTAGCGGGATGACCGGGGAGCTGTTTTTT
TRBJ2-1,NA,TRBV20-1,NA,CSARDLDEQFF,TGCAGTGCTAGAGATCTGGATGAGCAGTTCTTC
TRBJ2-2,NA,TRBV5-4,NA,CASSLADHTGELFF,TGTGCCAGCAGCTTGGCGGACCACACCGGGGAGCTGTTTTTT
TRBJ2-1,TRBD2,TRBV7-9,NA,CASSIGGLGVDEQFF,TGTGCCAGTTCAATCGGGGGACTAGGAGTCGATGAGCAGTTCTTC
TRBJ2-2,TRBD2,TRBV10-3,NA,CAISEGTSGVSGTGELFF,TGTGCCATCAGTGAAGGGACTAGCGGGGTATCGGGCACCGGGGAGCTGTTTTTT
TRBJ1-2,TRBD1,TRBV29-1,NA,CSVVWAGGKGLYGYTF,TGCAGCGTTGTGTGGGCAGGGGGTAAAGGTCTCTATGGCTACACCTTC
TRBJ1-1,NA,TRBV30,NA,CAWSIPNTEAFF,TGTGCCTGGAGTATACCTAACACTGAAGCTTTCTTT